This TCR beta chain comes out of a study of cytomegalovirus exposure and HLA in healthy donors. About the research overall: Early release data held 80 million to 100 million unique TCRs from HLA-typed donors.

To note about this clone: Its antigen is still unknown.

Study results and limitations: 16,951 TCR beta sequences were associated with HLA alleles at 0.05 false discovery rate in a later analysis.

PCR involved 60 Vbeta and 13 Jbeta primers. Clones were sequenced by immunoSEQ multiplex PCR, and TCRdb holds only the in-frame ones, with some missing. The table shows approximately 110,000 clones, with more than 75% occurring only once. The sequence was collected from a woman aged 55 to 70 in good health and CMV-seropositive. The sample was PBMCs.

CDR3 amino acids: CASSPPGREAGFLSYNEQFF. The CDR3 bases are TGTGCCAGCAGCCCGCCGGGGCGGGAGGCGGGATTTCTCTCCTACAATGAGCAGTTCTTC. V is TRBV7-3 and J is TRBJ2-1; 8 bases align to TRBD2. Trimming cost V 5 bases and J 0 bases; bases outside gene matches: 18. The V gene's germline CDR1 is SGHTA and CDR2 FQGTGA. The length of the CDR3 is 20 residues.